These T cell receptor beta chains were read from a single sample in a study of PD-L1 blockade in urothelial cancer. TCRdb's table, derived via immunoSEQ multiplex PCR, lists solely in-frame clones and lacks some. The sample consists of fewer than 90,000 clones, around 90% of them appearing once. The source was PBMCs, collected around atezolizumab (anti-PD-L1) treatment. Receptors were obtained from a woman older than 75 with urothelial cancer. CDR3s include the opening cysteine and the closing phenylalanine or tryptophan. The D gene is left open where the match is weak. Clone size is stated in some rows and not others, as once, few, many or a class when expanded.

>-|TRBD2|TRBV9|TRBJ2-7
CASSGPASGNQWHF
TGTGCCAGCAGCGGCCCGGCTAGCGGGAATCAGTGGCACTTC
>-|-|TRBV7-3|TRBJ2-3
CASSLGVGVMADTQYF
TGTGCCAGCAGCTTAGGCGTGGGAGTAATGGCAGATACGCAGTATTTT
>-|TRBD2|TRBV11-2|TRBJ2-2
CASSGSGRVVGELFF
TGTGCCAGCAGCGGGAGCGGGAGAGTTGTCGGGGAGCTGTTTTTT
>-|-|TRBV7-9|TRBJ2-5
CASSKGLTQETQYF
TGTGCCAGCAGCAAAGGACTGACCCAAGAGACCCAGTACTTC
>-|-|TRBV30|TRBJ1-1
CAWSPRGGEAFF
TGTGCCTGGAGTCCTCGAGGTGGTGAAGCTTTCTTT
>few|-|TRBV7-2|TRBJ1-2
CASSTDRNYGYTF
TGTGCCAGCAGCACGGACAGAAACTATGGCTACACCTTC
>-|-|TRBV5-5|TRBJ1-2
CASSLGTPNYGYTF
TGTGCCAGCAGCTTGGGGACACCCAACTATGGCTACACCTTC
>-|-|TRBV5-1|TRBJ2-5
CASSLNTVQETQYF
TGCGCCAGCAGCTTGAATACGGTACAAGAGACCCAGTACTTC
>once|TRBD2|TRBV5-4|TRBJ2-1
CASSPGTSGRNEQFF
TGTGCCAGCAGTCCCGGGACTAGCGGGAGGAATGAGCAGTTCTTC
>-|TRBD1|TRBV10-3|TRBJ2-1
CAISESDRAYNEQFF
TGTGCCATCAGTGAGTCCGACAGGGCCTACAATGAGCAGTTCTTC
>-|-|TRBV14|TRBJ1-1
CASSQLGQGRTEAFF
TGTGCCAGCAGCCAACTAGGGCAGGGAAGAACTGAAGCTTTCTTT
>-|TRBD2|TRBV15|TRBJ2-1
CATSGGLAGGSYNEQFF
TGTGCCACCAGCGGAGGCCTAGCGGGAGGCTCCTACAATGAGCAGTTCTTC
>-|TRBD1|TRBV6-1|TRBJ1-1
CASSGTGRDTEAFF
TGTGCCAGCAGTGGGACAGGGAGGGACACTGAAGCTTTCTTT
>-|TRBD2|TRBV5-1|TRBJ2-1
CASSSAGAGAVNEQFF
TGCGCCAGCAGCTCGGCCGGGGCGGGAGCCGTCAATGAGCAGTTCTTC
>once|-|TRBV19|TRBJ1-5
CATSYGTAGSQPQHF
TGTGCCACTAGCTACGGGACCGCGGGGAGTCAGCCCCAGCATTTT
>-|-|TRBV30|TRBJ2-1
CAWSTFGNEQFF
TGTGCCTGGAGTACGTTCGGGAATGAGCAGTTCTTC
>-|-|TRBV14|TRBJ2-7
CASSPLQVDYEQYF
TGTGCCAGCAGCCCATTACAGGTGGACTACGAGCAGTACTTC
>-|TRBD2|TRBV7-9|TRBJ2-5
CASSLSQVVAGGEETQYF
TGTGCCAGCAGCCTCTCTCAGGTCGTAGCGGGAGGGGAAGAGACCCAGTACTTC